This T cell receptor (beta chain) stems from a study of blood T cell repertoires in COVID-19. The overall study: COVID-19 samples collected from the United States, Italy and Spain covered acute and convalescent phases. Sample material is recorded as cDNA or gDNA derived from T cells, B-cell-depleted T cells, or PBMCs.

Germline V CDR1 and CDR2: KGHSH, LQKENI. This CDR3 region has 13 residues. V gave up 8 bases and J gave up 0 bases, with 11 bases separating them. Source study methods: Reference gene primer amplification yielded estimated nucleated cell counts. Clones were sequenced by immunoSEQ multiplex PCR, and TCRdb holds only the in-frame ones, with some missing. The V and J calls and clone size were taken over from that table, and D and trimming were inferred from the DNA. The repertoire holds some 98,000 clones, with 80% as singletons. The sample comprised peripheral blood. The chain combines TRBV18 with TRBJ2-7; D is uncertain. This sequence was found in a human donor in a cohort sampled during active COVID-19. The CDR3 DNA follows: TGTGCCAGCCAAGCAATGAGCTCCTACGAGCAGTACTTC. Encoded protein: CASQAMSSYEQYF.